Shown below are 9 T cell receptor beta chains from a single sample sequenced in a study of cytomegalovirus exposure and HLA in healthy donors. The study ran its PCR with 60 Vbeta and 13 Jbeta primers. Libraries were prepared by immunoSEQ multiplex PCR; TCRdb keeps only in-frame clonotypes and omits some of them. The sample gives more than 95,000 clones, 65% to 75% of which show up once; roughly 3.2% is in the top ten. The sequenced sample consisted of PBMCs. These receptors all stem from a female donor in good health and CMV-seropositive.

The V gene is TRBV11-2, the J gene TRBJ1-1; maybe TRBD1 (5 bases). Per germline, CDR1 SGHAT and CDR2 FQNNGV. Trimming left V 5 bases short and J 8 bases short, with 21 bases between. CDR3 length: 15 residues. This CDR3 reads CASSPVAGILLEAFF. CDR3 DNA: TGTGCCAGCAGCCCCGTGGCAGGGATACTTCTCGAAGCTTTCTTT.

This chain joins TRBV18 and TRBJ1-4; D unclear. Germline V CDR1 and CDR2: KGHSH, LQKENI. Deletions cut 6 bases from V and 5 bases from J, with 13 bases between. This CDR3 spans 14 amino acids. The CDR3 sequence is CASSPGGGNEKLFF. As DNA, the CDR3 is TGTGCCAGCTCCCCTGGCGGAGGGAATGAAAAACTGTTTTTT.

The chain employs TRBV15 and TRBJ1-5; D call uncertain. V lost 2 bases, J lost 1 base, and 12 bases lay in between. Germline V gene sequence: CDR1 LNHNV, CDR2 YYDKDF (reference sequence). CDR3 length: 16 residues. CDR3 bases: TGTGCCACCAGCAGACTTCGACAACCAAGCAATCAGCCCCAGCATTTT. Translating it yields CATSRLRQPSNQPQHF.

The rearrangement joins TRBV28 to TRBJ2-1; a weak D match, TRBD2 (6 bases). V gave up 1 base and J gave up 6 bases, with 16 bases separating them. CDR1 is MDHEN and CDR2 is SYDVKM in the germline V gene. The CDR3 is 16 amino acids. This CDR3 is CASSLLRETLRNEQFF. CDR3 DNA sequence: TGTGCCAGCAGTTTATTACGGGAGACCTTACGCAATGAGCAGTTCTTC.

The chain joins TRBV7-9 to TRBJ1-3; D gene unclear. Germline V gene data show CDR1 as SEHNR and CDR2 as FQNEAQ (reference sequence). Trimming took 5 bases from V and 0 from J, leaving 14 bases between them. The CDR3 covers 16 residues. The CDR3 loop is CASSPPAANSGNTIYF. DNA for the CDR3: TGTGCCAGCAGCCCCCCTGCGGCGAACTCTGGAAACACCATATATTTT.

This chain links TRBV7-9 with TRBJ2-1, with TRBD2 matching over 10 bases. Germline CDR1 is SEHNR and CDR2 is FQNEAQ (reference sequence). The CDR3 runs 15 residues. V was clipped by 1 base and J by 9 bases; unmatched bases: 6. CDR3 nucleotides: TGTGCCAGCAGCTTAGGGCTAGCGGGGGTACCTGAGCAGTTCTTC. Protein sequence: CASSLGLAGVPEQFF.

The chain recombines TRBV5-4 with TRBJ1-5, with TRBD1 matching over 9 bases. Trimming at V came to 4 bases and at J to 7 bases, leaving 6 bases not matched to a gene. The CDR3 loop spans 14 amino acids. The germline V gene encodes CDR1 SGHNT and CDR2 YYREEE (reference sequence). The CDR3 DNA reads TGTGCCAGCAGCGTGGGACAGGGAGGCCAGCCCCAGCATTTT. This encodes CASSVGQGGQPQHF. Filled out from reference TRBV5-4 and TRBJ1-5, the complete variable domain reads ETGVTQSPTHLIKTRGQQVTLRCSSQSGHNTVSWYQQALGQGPQFIFQYYREEENGRGNFPPRFSGLQFPNYSSELNVNALELDDSALYLCASSVGQGGQPQHFGDGTRLSIL.

V and J are TRBV6-5 and TRBJ1-3; maybe TRBD1 (5 bases). Germline V lookup: CDR1 MNHEY, CDR2 SVGAGI. The CDR3 extends over 16 amino acids. V lost 3 bases, J lost 4 bases, and 16 bases lay in between. For the CDR3, the DNA is TGTGCCAGCAGTTATCAAGGGTATGGGGCCGGAAACACCATATATTTT. Translated, it gives CASSYQGYGAGNTIYF.

This clone was counted only a few times. The chain employs TRBV10-1 and TRBJ2-4; a weak D match, TRBD2 (5 bases). Germline V gives CDR1 WNHNN, CDR2 SYGVQD (reference sequence). The germline V and J ends were trimmed by 0 bases and 3 bases, with 12 bases remaining between them. The CDR3 length is 16 residues. CDR3 sequence (DNA): TGCGCCAGCAGTGAGTCCGGGGAAAGAGGCAAAAACATTCAGTACTTC. It yields the protein CASSESGERGKNIQYF.